This passage covers 27 T cell receptor beta chains from one sample sequenced in a study of type 1 regulatory T cells. For these receptors, no antigen is known. TCRdb re-called the reads through MiXCR, storing one row per CDR3 protein. The sample shows tens of thousands of distinct CDR3 sequences, 10% to 15% of them seen only once. Source material: cultured non-Tr1 T cells, either the whole culture or a sorted T cell fraction (not recorded which). Every receptor here comes from a human donor in good health.

The table lists this clonotype with many counts. The DNA for the CDR3 is TGTGCCAGTAGTATAGATCAGGGTTACACCGGGGAGCTGTTTTTT. Translation: CASSIDQGYTGELFF. This chain joins TRBV19 and TRBJ2-2; D is perhaps TRBD1 (5 bases). This CDR3 comprises 15 residues. The V gene's germline CDR1 is LNHDA and CDR2 SQIVND (reference sequence). Trimming removed 0 bases from V and 3 bases from J, with 8 bases in between.

The rearrangement uses TRBV5-1 and TRBJ2-1, with TRBD1 as a possible D gene (6 bases). CDR1 is SGHRS, CDR2 YFSETQ, per germline. The CDR3 length is 15 residues. V was trimmed by 0 bases and J by 5 bases, leaving 12 bases between them. The CDR3 here is CASSLDPDRNNEQFF. The CDR3 DNA reads as TGCGCCAGCAGCTTGGACCCGGACAGAAACAATGAGCAGTTCTTC.

This clonotype was seen ten or more times. The J gene is TRBJ2-4, the V gene TRBV9; 9 positions agree with TRBD1. The V gene end was trimmed by 0 bases and the J gene end by 4 bases; junction bases not matched to a gene: 2. Germline V gene data show CDR1 as SGDLS and CDR2 as YYNGEE. The CDR3 runs to 15 residues. CDR3 nucleotide sequence: TGTGCCAGCAGCGTAGATGGGACAGGGAAAAACATTCAGTACTTC. Translating gives CASSVDGTGKNIQYF.

This clonotype was found many times. The J gene is TRBJ2-2, the V gene TRBV27, with TRBD2 identical over 9 bases. The CDR3 sequence is 19 residues long. Germline V lookup: CDR1 MNHEY, CDR2 SMNVEV (reference sequence). Germline trimming cut 2 bases from V and 5 bases from J; bases unmatched to any gene: 15. In nucleotides, the CDR3 is TGTGCCAGCAGTTTACTGTGGATGGCGGGAGGGCCGGTGACCGGGGAGCTGTTTTTT. Translation gives CASSLLWMAGGPVTGELFF.

This clonotype was picked up a small number of times. This rearrangement joins TRBV20-1 to TRBJ2-3, with 11 bases that match TRBD2. The CDR3 loop spans 17 amino acids. Germline CDR1 DFQATT, CDR2 SNEGSKA (reference sequence). V lost 0 bases, J lost 0 bases, and 5 bases stayed unmatched. In DNA form, the CDR3 reads TGCAGTGCTAGAGATCCCTGGACTAGCGGGAGCACAGATACGCAGTATTTT. Protein sequence: CSARDPWTSGSTDTQYF.

This clonotype came up a few times. The rearrangement uses TRBV12-3 or TRBV12-4 and TRBJ2-7; a weak D match, TRBD1 (6 bases). There are 14 residues in the CDR3. V was shortened by 1 base and J by 9 bases, with 16 bases between the two germline ends. CDR3 in DNA: TGTGCCAGCAGTTTAGAGGGACACCGAAACCGGCAGTACTTC. Translating gives CASSLEGHRNRQYF.

The chain links TRBV9 to TRBJ2-5; D unresolved. The germline gives CDR1 SGDLS, CDR2 YYNGEE. The CDR3 loop spans 13 amino acids. V was shortened by 0 bases and J by 5 bases, with 8 bases between the two germline ends. The CDR3: CASSVEGAETQYF. The CDR3 nucleotides read TGTGCCAGCAGCGTAGAAGGAGCGGAGACCCAGTACTTC.

This clonotype was observed a few times. V and J are TRBV12-3 or TRBV12-4 and TRBJ2-7; D call uncertain. The length of the CDR3 is 12 residues. V was trimmed by 3 bases and J by 3 bases, leaving 6 bases between them. The CDR3 coding sequence is TGTGCCAGCAGTTTCACCGGCTACGAGCAGTACTTC. Its protein product is CASSFTGYEQYF.

This clonotype has more than one count but fewer than ten. The V gene is TRBV5-4, the J gene TRBJ2-7, with unresolved D. Looked up from germline, CDR1 is SGHNT and CDR2 is YYREEE (reference sequence). This CDR3 has 15 amino acids. The V end lost 4 bases, the J end lost 0 bases, and 14 bases lay between the germline ends. CDR3 coding DNA: TGTGCCAGCAGCGGGCCCCGGACGGCCTCCTACGAGCAGTACTTC. The encoded protein is CASSGPRTASYEQYF.

This clonotype was detected many times. J is TRBJ2-1 and V is TRBV7-8; 11 bases agree with TRBD2. The V and J ends lost 5 bases and 9 bases, in that order; junction bases with no gene match: 6. This CDR3 spans 14 amino acids. Germline loops: CDR1 SGHVS, CDR2 FQNEAQ. The chain's CDR3 is CASSQLAGVVEQFF. CDR3 nucleotide sequence: TGTGCCAGCAGCCAACTAGCGGGAGTTGTTGAGCAGTTCTTC.

Many counts were recorded for this clonotype. The gene calls are TRBV6-6 and TRBJ1-3; 7 bases agree with TRBD1. The CDR3 runs to 13 residues. V lost 6 bases, J lost 5 bases, and 4 bases stayed unmatched. The germline gives CDR1 MNHNY, CDR2 SVGAGI (reference sequence). CDR3 amino acids: CASSNRGRNTIYF. DNA for the CDR3: TGTGCCAGCAGCAACAGGGGAAGAAACACCATATATTTT.

The sample holds a few counts of this clonotype. A read error is possible here, since a much larger clone lies one base away. V and J are TRBV11-1 and TRBJ2-2; no reliable D call. Trimming took off 5 bases at V and 6 bases at J, with 7 bases between the two ends. The CDR3 length is 12 residues. The germline V gene encodes CDR1 SGHAT and CDR2 FQDESV (reference sequence). CDR3 in amino acids: CASSHQAGELFF. The CDR3, as DNA: TGTGCCAGCAGCCACCAAGCCGGGGAGCTGTTTTTT.

This clonotype appeared many times. The gene calls are TRBV6-6 and TRBJ1-2; 10 nucleotides agree with TRBD1. CDR3 length: 15 amino acids. The germline V gene encodes CDR1 MNHNY and CDR2 SVGAGI (reference sequence). The trim removed 1 base at V and 8 bases at J, leaving 7 bases unmatched. CDR3 DNA sequence: TGTGCCAGCAGTTACTACGGGACAGGGGTATGGGGCTACACCTTC. This codes for CASSYYGTGVWGYTF.

This clonotype appeared a few times. The genes are TRBV7-9 and TRBJ2-5; 10 bases are a match to TRBD2. With 7 bases clipped from V and 5 bases from J, the junction kept 10 bases outside the gene matches. This CDR3 spans 15 amino acids. Germline V CDR1 and CDR2: SEHNR, FQNEAQ (reference sequence). The CDR3 nucleotides read TGTGCCAGCACGTTGAGCGGGAGGGCCGGTGAGACCCAGTACTTC. This sequence encodes CASTLSGRAGETQYF.

About this clonotype: This may be a read error, as it is one base from a much larger clone. The J gene is TRBJ2-3, the V gene TRBV9, with a possible D match to TRBD2 (6 bases). CDR3 length: 15 residues. Germline V gene data show CDR1 as SGDLS and CDR2 as YYNGEE. Here the CDR3 reads CASISSPGEVDMQYF. For the CDR3, the DNA is TGTGCCAGCATCTCTTCACCGGGAGAGGTAGATATGCAGTATTTT.

This clonotype has a count of ten or more. This chain connects TRBV20-1 to TRBJ2-7; D is ambiguous. With 6 bases removed from V and 9 bases from J, the gap between germline ends came to 18 bases. In germline, CDR1 is DFQATT, CDR2 SNEGSKA (reference sequence). The CDR3 loop spans 12 amino acids. The CDR3 region has the DNA TGCAGTGCCACAAATCAACAAAACAGGCAGTACTTC. Amino acids: CSATNQQNRQYF.

This clonotype was counted ten times or more. This rearrangement joins TRBV6-2 or TRBV6-3 to TRBJ2-3; 8 bases line up with TRBD2. The trim removed 2 bases at V and 9 bases at J, leaving 13 bases unmatched. The CDR3 is made up of 16 amino acids. Germline-derived CDR1 and CDR2 are MNHEY and SVGEGT. Written as DNA, the CDR3 is TGTGCCAGCAGTTACGAATGGCGGCGGGGGGCCGAGACGCAGTATTTT. As protein: CASSYEWRRGAETQYF.

This chain connects TRBV15 to TRBJ2-1, with D possibly matching TRBD2 (5 bases). The length of the CDR3 is 16 residues. Trimming stripped 0 bases from V and 2 bases from J, with 11 bases between. Germline V gene sequence: CDR1 LNHNV, CDR2 YYDKDF (reference sequence). As DNA, the CDR3 is TGTGCCACCAGCAGAGATGATGGAGGCGCCTACAATGAGCAGTTCTTC. As protein: CATSRDDGGAYNEQFF.

This clonotype was counted at least ten times. This chain connects TRBV19 to TRBJ1-5; 7 nucleotides align to TRBD1. This CDR3 is 13 amino acids long. CDR1 is LNHDA, CDR2 SQIVND, per germline (reference sequence). Trimming took 7 bases from V and 3 from J; bases not matched to a gene: 3. The CDR3 sequence: CASTGTVNQPQHF. The DNA of the CDR3 is TGTGCCAGTACCGGGACAGTCAATCAGCCCCAGCATTTT. The full variable domain, completed using reference TRBV19 and TRBJ1-5, is DGGITQSPKYLFRKEGQNVTLSCEQNLNHDAMYWYRQDPGQGLRLIYYSQIVNDFQKGDIAEGYSVSREKKESFPLTVTSAQKNPTAFYLCASTGTVNQPQHFGDGTRLSIL.

This clonotype has just a few counts. The chain has TRBV20-1 and TRBJ2-5; D is possibly TRBD1 (6 bases). Germline V gene data show CDR1 as DFQATT and CDR2 as SNEGSKA (reference sequence). The V gene lost 5 bases and the J gene lost 1 base, with 14 bases spanning the gap. There are 14 residues in the CDR3. The CDR3 spells CSAVTGWIQETQYF. CDR3 DNA: TGCAGTGCTGTTACAGGGTGGATCCAAGAGACCCAGTACTTC.

This clonotype qualifies as medium-sized. The chain employs TRBV6-2 or TRBV6-3 and TRBJ2-4; D is tentatively TRBD1 or TRBD2 (5 bases each). The germline CDR1 and CDR2 sequences are MNHEY and SVGEGT. The V and J ends lost 7 bases and 0 bases respectively, with 13 bases between them. The CDR3 loop spans 15 amino acids. CDR3 in amino acids: CASTGDGVAKNIQYF. The CDR3 nucleotides read TGTGCCAGCACCGGGGACGGAGTAGCCAAAAACATTCAGTACTTC.

The sample holds many counts of this clonotype. The chain recombines TRBV4-2 with TRBJ2-2; possible D gene TRBD2, 6 bases. Germline V CDR1 and CDR2: LGHNA, YNFKEQ. CDR3 length: 16 residues. V was pared by 3 bases and J by 6 bases, with 17 bases between. DNA for the CDR3: TGTGCCAGCAGCCACCATGCGGGGCTAGCTTCCGGGGAGCTGTTTTTT. Translated: CASSHHAGLASGELFF.

The chain couples TRBV29-1 to TRBJ1-1; D is ambiguous. The V gene lost 4 bases and the J gene lost 5 bases, with 14 bases spanning the gap. Germline V gene lookup returns CDR1 SQVTM and CDR2 ANQGSEA. The CDR3 is made up of 13 amino acids. DNA of the CDR3: TGCAGCGTTGTACCAGGTATGGGGACTGAAGCTTTCTTT. Its translation is CSVVPGMGTEAFF.

This clonotype was seen at least ten times. V gene TRBV19 combines with J gene TRBJ2-1; 15 nucleotides match TRBD2. From germline, CDR1 is LNHDA and CDR2 SQIVND (reference sequence). The ends lost 0 bases at V and 10 bases at J; junction bases unmatched: 10. The CDR3 extends over 18 amino acids. Written as DNA, the CDR3 is TGTGCCAGTAGTATAGATCGATCGGGACTAGCGGGAGGTTGGGAGCAGTTCTTC. It codes for CASSIDRSGLAGGWEQFF.

This clonotype has just a few counts. At one boundary the junction diverges from the germline segment, which might be a read error. This chain links TRBV5-1 with TRBJ2-1, with 9 bases matching TRBD1. The CDR3 covers 15 residues. Germline V lookup: CDR1 SGHRS, CDR2 YFSETQ. CDR3 nucleotide sequence: TGCGCCAGCAGCTTGGAGGCGGAGAATACAGGGGGCCTAAGCTTC. It encodes CASSLEAENTGGLSF.

This clonotype came up a few times. In DNA, the CDR3 is TGTGCCATCAGTGTAGGTAACACTGAAGCTTTCTTT. Encoded protein: CAISVGNTEAFF. This chain connects TRBV10-3 to TRBJ1-1, with D uncertain. Trimming took 4 bases from V and 2 from J, leaving 5 bases between them. Germline V gives CDR1 ENHRY, CDR2 SYGVKD. The CDR3 contains 12 residues.

Many counts were recorded for this clonotype. The chain recombines TRBV20-1 with TRBJ2-3; 14 positions agree with TRBD2. This CDR3 is 14 amino acids long. CDR1 and CDR2 from the germline V gene are DFQATT and SNEGSKA (reference sequence). The CDR3 DNA reads as TGCAGGCTGCCGGGACTAGCGGGAGCAGATACGCAGTATTTT. It specifies CRLPGLAGADTQYF.